This TCR beta chain was identified in a study of T cell responses to AZD1222 COVID-19 vaccine (TCRdb year 2021). Concerning the study at large: AZD1222 recipients with second doses at about 4 weeks or about 12 weeks were pooled, because spike-specific TCR depth and breadth did not differ between schedules. Trial participants were enrolled into age subgroups of 18-55, 56-69 and 70-plus years, which contained roughly 150, 30 and 60 TCR-sequenced participants, respectively. A total of 233 trial participants underwent TCR sequencing, of whom some 210 received two doses of AZD1222 and some 26 received two doses of the MenACWY control vaccine. Paper-wide results and their limitations: The whole spike protein was spanned by vaccine-associated CD4 TCRs, and dominant responses were seen in regions 160-218 and 743-854. Reportedly, close to half of the unique spike-specific TCRs recognized epitopes lying outside the regions that are mutated in the B.1.351 and B.1.1.7 variants. Spike-specific TCR breadth and depth rose significantly after two AZD1222 doses compared with day 0 and with MenACWY recipients. In the small 56-69-year group, the increase in depth fell short of significance, most likely because of low power. Conclusions about previously exposed vaccinees were limited because only a handful of AZD1222 recipients were SARS-CoV-2 seropositive at baseline. Because no day 14 peak-response samples were available, the repertoires could be characterized only after the peak T cell response. Most participants were white British and females outnumbered males, and the authors suggested that clonal diversity may have been underestimated.

The sample's time point, from its label and the paper: baseline before first vaccination. Samples from vaccinated people were obtained from the UK trials COV001 and COV002, which included a single-blind randomized controlled phase 2/3 trial of AZD1222 (ChAdOx1 nCoV-19) in healthy adults. For TCRbeta chain sequencing, PBMC samples were collected from trial participants at day 0 and at day 28 after the second dose. The CDR3 regions of human TCRbeta chains were analyzed by immunosequencing. The authors' pipeline ran thus. Repertoire TCRs were checked for matches against a reference library of SARS-CoV-2-specific TCRs that had been generated using the MIRA antigen-specificity platform. Breadth was defined as the fraction of unique TCRs that were SARS-CoV-2-associated. Depth was defined as the fraction of total T cells that were SARS-CoV-2-associated. Using the MIRA data, every spike-specific TCR was mapped to the spike region that the TCR reacted to and assigned to either a CD4 or a CD8 class. Log10-transformed breadth and depth values were compared by one-way ANOVA with Sidak's multiple comparisons tests. TCRdb took this table from immuneACCESS and kept in-frame rearrangements with V and J called. Such tables lack part of the clones; where checked against another copy, unresolved V genes explain under half of the gap, and the rest is unexplained. Clone size and the V and J calls come from that table; the DNA yielded D and trimming. The sample has approximately 70,000 clones on record, about four fifths of them singletons. The ten largest clones capture 9.8% of the sample.

Only one count was recorded for this clone. What antigen it recognizes has not been identified. Base qualities are missing; no much larger clone stands one base away. Spanning cysteine to phenylalanine, the CDR3 consists of 14 amino acids. Only CDR3 DNA remains: 42 bases, in frame from the first base. The V and J ends are trimmed by 5 bases and 6 bases, leaving 17 bases between them. The germline V gene (reference sequence) specifies MNHNY as CDR1 and SVGAGI as CDR2. Sequencing used peripheral blood, obtained on day 0 of AZD1222 vaccination. This TCR was sampled from an adult in good health. The chain was built from TRBV6-6 and TRBJ2-7, with TRBD2 as a weak D call on 5 bases. The CDR3 reads as follows: CASSPTSGFGEQYF. Here is the DNA: TGTGCCAGCAGTCCTACGTCGGGGTTTGGCGAGCAGTACTTC.